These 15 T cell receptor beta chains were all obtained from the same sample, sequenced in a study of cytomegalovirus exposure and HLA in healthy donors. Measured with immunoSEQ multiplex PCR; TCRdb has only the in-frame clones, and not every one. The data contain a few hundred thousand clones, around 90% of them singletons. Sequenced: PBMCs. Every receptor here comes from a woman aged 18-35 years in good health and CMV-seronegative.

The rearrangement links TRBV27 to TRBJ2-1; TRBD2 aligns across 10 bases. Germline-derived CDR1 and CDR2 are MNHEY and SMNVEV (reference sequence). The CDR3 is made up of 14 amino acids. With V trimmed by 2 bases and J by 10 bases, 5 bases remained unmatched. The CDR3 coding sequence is TGTGCCAGCAGTTTAAGCGGGGGGGTAGGGGAGCAGTTCTTC. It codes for CASSLSGGVGEQFF.

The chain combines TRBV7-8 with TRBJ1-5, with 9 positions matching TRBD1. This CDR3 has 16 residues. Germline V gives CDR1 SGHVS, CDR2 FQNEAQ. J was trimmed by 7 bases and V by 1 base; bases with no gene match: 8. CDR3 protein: CASSLDIRTGAQPQHF. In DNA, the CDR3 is TGTGCCAGCAGCTTAGATATCCGGACAGGGGCCCAGCCCCAGCATTTT. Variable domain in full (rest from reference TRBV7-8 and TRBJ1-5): GAGVSQSPRYKVAKRGQDVALRCDPISGHVSLFWYQQALGQGPEFLTYFQNEAQLDKSGLPSDRFFAERPEGSVSTLKIQRTQQEDSAVYLCASSLDIRTGAQPQHFGDGTRLSIL.

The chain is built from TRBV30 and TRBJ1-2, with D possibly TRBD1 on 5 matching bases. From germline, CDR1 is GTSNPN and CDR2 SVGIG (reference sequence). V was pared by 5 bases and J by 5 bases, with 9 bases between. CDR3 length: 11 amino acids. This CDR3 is CAWDSLYGYTF. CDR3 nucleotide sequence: TGTGCCTGGGACAGTTTATATGGCTACACCTTC.

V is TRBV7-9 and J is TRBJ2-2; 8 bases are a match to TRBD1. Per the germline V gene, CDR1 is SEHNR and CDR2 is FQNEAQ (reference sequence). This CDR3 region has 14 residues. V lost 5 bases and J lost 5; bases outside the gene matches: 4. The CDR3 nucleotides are TGTGCCAGCAGCCCCAGACAGGGGACCGGGGAGCTGTTTTTT. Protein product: CASSPRQGTGELFF.

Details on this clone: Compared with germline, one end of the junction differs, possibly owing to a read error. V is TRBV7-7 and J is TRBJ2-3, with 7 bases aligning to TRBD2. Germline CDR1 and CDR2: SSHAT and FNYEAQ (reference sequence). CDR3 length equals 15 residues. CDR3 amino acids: CASSLGGGVADTQYF. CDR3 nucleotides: TGTGCTAGCAGCTTAGGTGGGGGGGTCGCAGATACGCAGTATTTT.

The CDR3 reads CASSQVDRAISYNEQFF. The CDR3 bases are TGCGCCAGCAGCCAAGTAGACAGAGCGATATCCTACAATGAGCAGTTCTTC. The V and J genes are TRBV4-1 and TRBJ2-1; maybe TRBD1 (5 bases). Looked up from germline, CDR1 is MGHRA and CDR2 is YSYEKL. This CDR3 is built from 17 residues. V was clipped by 1 base and J by 1 base, with 14 bases between them.

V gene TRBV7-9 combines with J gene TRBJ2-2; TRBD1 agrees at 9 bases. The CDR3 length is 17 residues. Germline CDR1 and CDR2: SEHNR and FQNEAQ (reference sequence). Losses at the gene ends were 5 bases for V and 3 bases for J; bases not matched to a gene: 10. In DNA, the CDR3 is TGTGCCAGCAGCCTGGACAGGGGAGGTTGGGACACCGGGGAGCTGTTTTTT. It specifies CASSLDRGGWDTGELFF.

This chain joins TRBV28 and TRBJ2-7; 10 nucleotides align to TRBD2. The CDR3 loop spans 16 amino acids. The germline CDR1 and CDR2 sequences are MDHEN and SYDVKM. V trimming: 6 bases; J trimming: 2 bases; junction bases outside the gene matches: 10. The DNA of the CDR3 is TGTGCCAGCAGGAAAAGGACTAGCGGATCTACCTACGAGCAGTACGTC. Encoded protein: CASRKRTSGSTYEQYV.

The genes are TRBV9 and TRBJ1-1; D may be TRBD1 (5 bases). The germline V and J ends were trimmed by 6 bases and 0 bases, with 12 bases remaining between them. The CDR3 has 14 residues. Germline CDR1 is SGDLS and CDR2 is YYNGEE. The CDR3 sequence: CASTGGRMNTEAFF. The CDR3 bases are TGTGCCAGCACCGGGGGACGGATGAACACTGAAGCTTTCTTT.

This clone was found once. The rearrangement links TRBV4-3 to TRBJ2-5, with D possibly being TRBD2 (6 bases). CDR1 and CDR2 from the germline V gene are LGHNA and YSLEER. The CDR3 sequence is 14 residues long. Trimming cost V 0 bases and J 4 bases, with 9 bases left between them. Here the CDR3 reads CASSQEVGGETQYF. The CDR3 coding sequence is TGCGCCAGCAGCCAAGAAGTCGGGGGAGAGACCCAGTACTTC.

The CDR3, as DNA: TGCGCCAGCCAAGAACAGGGCGCCTATAATTCACCCCTCCACTTT. It is translated as CASQEQGAYNSPLHF. The chain joins TRBV4-3 to TRBJ1-6, with D possibly matching TRBD1 (6 bases). This CDR3 contains 15 residues. Germline V gene data show CDR1 as LGHNA and CDR2 as YSLEER. Trimming left V 8 bases short and J 2 bases short, with 13 bases between.

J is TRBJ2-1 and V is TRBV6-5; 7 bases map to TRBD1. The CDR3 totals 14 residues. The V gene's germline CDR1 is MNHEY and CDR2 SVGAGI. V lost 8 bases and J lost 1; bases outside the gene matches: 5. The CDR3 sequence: CASGLTGSYNEQFF. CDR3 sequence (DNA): TGTGCCAGCGGGTTGACAGGGTCCTACAATGAGCAGTTCTTC.

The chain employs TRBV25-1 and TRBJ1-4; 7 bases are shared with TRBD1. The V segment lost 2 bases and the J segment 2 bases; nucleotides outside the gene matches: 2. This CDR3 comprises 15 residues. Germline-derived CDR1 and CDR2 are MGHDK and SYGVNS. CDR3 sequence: CASSEPQGTNEKLFF. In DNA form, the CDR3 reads TGTGCCAGCAGTGAACCACAGGGGACTAATGAAAAACTGTTTTTT.

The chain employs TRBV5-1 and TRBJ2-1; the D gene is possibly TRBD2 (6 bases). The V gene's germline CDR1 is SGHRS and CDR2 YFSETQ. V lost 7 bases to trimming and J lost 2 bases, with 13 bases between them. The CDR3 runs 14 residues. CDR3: CASGGGAPYNEQFF. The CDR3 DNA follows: TGCGCCAGCGGAGGCGGGGCTCCCTACAATGAGCAGTTCTTC.

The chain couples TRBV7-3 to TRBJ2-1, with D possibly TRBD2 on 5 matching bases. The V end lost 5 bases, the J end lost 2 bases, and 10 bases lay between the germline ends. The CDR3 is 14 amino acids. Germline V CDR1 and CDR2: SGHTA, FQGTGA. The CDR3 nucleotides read TGTGCCAGCAGCGCCCCCGGGGCCTACAATGAGCAGTTCTTC. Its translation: CASSAPGAYNEQFF.